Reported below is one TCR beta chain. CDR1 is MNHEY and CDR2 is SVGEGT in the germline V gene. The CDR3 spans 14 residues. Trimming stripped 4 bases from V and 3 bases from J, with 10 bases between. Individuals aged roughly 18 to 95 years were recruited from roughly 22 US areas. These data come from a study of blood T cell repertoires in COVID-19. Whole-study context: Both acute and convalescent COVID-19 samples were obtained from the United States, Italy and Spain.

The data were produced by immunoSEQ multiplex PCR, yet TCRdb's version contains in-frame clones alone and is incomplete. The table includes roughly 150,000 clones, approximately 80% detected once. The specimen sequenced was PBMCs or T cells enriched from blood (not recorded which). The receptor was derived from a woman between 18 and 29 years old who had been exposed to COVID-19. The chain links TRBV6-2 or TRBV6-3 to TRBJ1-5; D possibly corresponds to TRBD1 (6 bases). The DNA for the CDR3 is TGTGCCAGCAGTTCCGGACAGACCAATCAGCCCCAGCATTTT. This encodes CASSSGQTNQPQHF.